The clone carrying this T cell receptor (beta chain) was recorded at least ten times. Its cognate antigen is unknown. Germline V gene lookup returns CDR1 SGHTA and CDR2 FQGNSA. Losses at the gene ends were 5 bases for V and 6 bases for J; bases not matched to a gene: 7. This CDR3 contains 14 residues. This record comes from a study of identical twins. Unique molecular identifiers were present on the cDNA, which also gained a universal primer site by template switching. MiXCR, applied by TCRdb to the 5' RACE reads, yields one record per CDR3 protein. Among more than 250,000 distinct CDR3 sequences, approximately 8.5% were seen once, and the ten largest hold 2.1%. General study results and limits: Cord blood's abundant beta clonotypes had fewer insertions, unlike memory repertoires.

The same sample was also studied in work on yellow fever vaccine responses in identical twins.

This sequence was found in a young woman in good health. The sequenced sample consisted of memory (CD45RO+) T cells sorted from blood. This chain links TRBV7-2 with TRBJ1-2, with 9 nucleotides matching TRBD1. The CDR3: CASSITGGIDGYTF. In DNA, the CDR3 is TGTGCCAGCAGCATAACAGGGGGCATCGATGGCTACACCTTC.